These T cell receptor beta chains were read from a single sample in a study of T-cell memory formation after mild COVID-19. TCRdb itself ran the 5' RACE reads through MiXCR, one entry per CDR3 protein. The sample carries roughly 510,000 distinct CDR3 sequences, 17% recorded once. What was sequenced was PBMCs or a T cell subset sorted from them (not recorded which). The receptors were gathered from an adult woman who had mild COVID-19 (a few samples of this study predate the infection). Cell type and time point are not known. Each CDR3 is given with its conserved first and last residue. The order of the fields is V gene, clone size, D gene, CDR3 length, J gene, CDR3 protein, CDR3 DNA. D genes are given only for firm matches. Not every row has a clone size; where given, it reads once, few, many or a size class.

TRBV5-1,few,TRBD1,16,TRBJ1-1,CASRKTGGFISTEAFF,TGCGCCAGCAGAAAGACAGGGGGCTTTATTTCCACTGAAGCTTTCTTT
TRBV7-6,many,TRBD1,14,TRBJ1-1,CASSSGTGHTEAFF,TGTGCCAGCAGCTCAGGGACAGGGCACACTGAAGCTTTCTTT
TRBV6-8,few,TRBD1,16,TRBJ1-5,CASSGGGQGAVQPQHF,TGTGCCAGCAGTGGGGGAGGACAGGGGGCGGTTCAGCCCCAGCATTTT
TRBV7-9,NA,NA,16,TRBJ2-3,CASSSRAEPSTDTQYF,TGTGCCAGCAGCTCCAGAGCGGAGCCTAGCACAGATACGCAGTATTTT
TRBV5-1,few,TRBD2,16,TRBJ2-3,CASSLGEGRSTDTQYF,TGCGCCAGCAGCTTGGGGGAGGGCCGAAGCACAGATACGCAGTATTTT
TRBV7-9,few,NA,16,TRBJ2-5,CASSLSIGGPKETQYF,TGTGCCAGCAGCTTATCTATAGGGGGTCCCAAGGAGACCCAGTACTTC
TRBV6-2/TRBV6-3,NA,TRBD2,16,TRBJ2-1,CASSYSETSGPNEQFF,TGTGCCAGCAGTTACTCCGAGACTAGCGGACCTAATGAGCAGTTCTTC
TRBV9,few,NA,14,TRBJ2-3,CASSALERLATQYF,TGTGCCAGCAGCGCCTTGGAGCGGTTGGCGACGCAGTATTTT
TRBV20-1,few,NA,16,TRBJ2-1,CSARARGHRSYNEQFF,TGCAGTGCTAGAGCCAGGGGACATCGGTCCTACAATGAGCAGTTCTTC
TRBV19,few,TRBD1,18,TRBJ2-7,CASSILVRTDRDRDEQYF,TGTGCCAGTAGTATATTAGTCAGGACGGACAGGGACAGGGACGAGCAGTACTTC
TRBV5-6,NA,NA,14,TRBJ1-6,CASSPQGSDSPLHF,TGTGCCAGCAGCCCGCAGGGGTCTGATTCACCCCTCCACTTT
TRBV5-1,few,TRBD2,18,TRBJ2-1,CASSLAGTSGYSYNEQFF,TGCGCCAGCAGCTTGGCCGGGACTAGCGGGTACTCCTACAATGAGCAGTTCTTC
TRBV24-1,once,NA,16,TRBJ2-3,CATSALAEPTGDTQYF,TGTGCCACCAGTGCTCTAGCGGAGCCCACAGGGGATACGCAGTATTTT
TRBV6-6,NA,TRBD2,16,TRBJ2-3,CASRLAGASSTDTQYF,TGTGCCAGCAGACTAGCGGGGGCCTCTAGCACAGATACGCAGTATTTT
TRBV6-2/TRBV6-3,NA,NA,13,TRBJ2-7,CASRQAIPAEQYF,TGTGCCAGCAGGCAAGCTATACCAGCCGAGCAGTACTTC
TRBV7-3,NA,NA,13,TRBJ1-2,CASSLTPREGYTF,TGTGCCAGCAGCCTTACCCCAAGAGAAGGCTACACCTTC
TRBV4-1,few,NA,13,TRBJ2-7,CASSQGFLWEQYF,TGCGCCAGCAGCCAGGGGTTTCTGTGGGAGCAGTACTTC
TRBV6-2/TRBV6-3,NA,TRBD2,15,TRBJ2-7,CASASPGLASYEQYF,TGTGCCAGCGCTTCACCGGGACTAGCGTCCTACGAGCAGTACTTC
TRBV4-2,NA,NA,13,TRBJ2-1,CASSHNREKEQFF,TGTGCCAGCAGCCACAATCGTGAGAAAGAGCAGTTCTTC
TRBV4-1,few,NA,13,TRBJ2-3,CASSPRPEGTQYF,TGCGCCAGCAGCCCACGACCCGAGGGTACGCAGTATTTT
TRBV12-3/TRBV12-4,few,TRBD2,15,TRBJ2-3,CASSPSGGAADTQYF,TGTGCCAGCAGTCCTAGCGGGGGGGCTGCGGATACGCAGTATTTT
TRBV24-1,few,TRBD1,16,TRBJ2-1,CATSEPDRGAYNEQFF,TGTGCCACCAGTGAACCTGACAGGGGCGCCTACAATGAGCAGTTCTTC
TRBV12-3/TRBV12-4,NA,TRBD1,15,TRBJ1-1,CASSSSGGQVRVAFF,TGTGCCAGCAGTTCATCAGGGGGACAGGTCCGCGTAGCTTTCTTT
TRBV12-3/TRBV12-4,NA,NA,16,TRBJ2-7,CASKSGPYVGQDEQYF,TGTGCCAGCAAGTCCGGGCCATACGTCGGGCAAGATGAGCAGTACTTC
TRBV20-1,few,NA,18,TRBJ2-6,CSARSRQELHSGANVLTF,TGCAGTGCTAGAAGCCGACAGGAACTCCACTCTGGGGCCAACGTCCTGACTTTC
TRBV6-5,NA,NA,15,TRBJ2-4,CASSYLSRGKNIQYF,TGTGCCAGCAGTTACCTATCCCGGGGCAAAAACATTCAGTACTTC
TRBV6-5,few,NA,15,TRBJ1-1,CASSYDPSMNTEAFF,TGTGCCAGCAGTTACGACCCGTCCATGAACACTGAAGCTTTCTTT
TRBV6-5,few,NA,14,TRBJ1-2,CASTGSRTNYGYTF,TGTGCCAGCACCGGGAGCAGGACCAACTATGGCTACACCTTC
TRBV7-2,few,TRBD2,16,TRBJ2-2,CASSFSGLGPAGELFF,TGTGCCAGCAGCTTTTCCGGACTAGGGCCCGCCGGGGAGCTGTTTTTT
TRBV7-3,NA,NA,15,TRBJ2-7,CASSLTSGPKAEQYF,TGTGCCAGCAGCTTAACATCGGGACCGAAGGCCGAGCAGTACTTC
TRBV20-1,NA,NA,14,TRBJ2-1,CSARAPSVDNEQFF,TGCAGTGCTAGAGCTCCCAGCGTAGACAATGAGCAGTTCTTC
TRBV4-1,NA,TRBD1,15,TRBJ2-7,CASSQAPGQSYEQYF,TGCGCCAGCAGCCAAGCCCCGGGACAGTCCTACGAGCAGTACTTC
TRBV12-3/TRBV12-4,few,TRBD1,16,TRBJ2-1,CASSLAVRTGYNEQFF,TGTGCCAGCAGTTTAGCGGTAAGGACAGGGTACAATGAGCAGTTCTTC
TRBV2,NA,NA,12,TRBJ1-2,CASSEGAYGYTF,TGTGCCAGCAGTGAGGGGGCGTATGGCTACACCTTC
TRBV7-9,medium-sized,NA,16,TRBJ2-1,CASSLALGGARNEQFF,TGTGCCAGCAGCTTAGCGCTAGGAGGAGCGCGGAATGAGCAGTTCTTC
TRBV5-1,NA,NA,15,TRBJ1-1,CASSLVVGTKAEAFF,TGCGCCAGCAGCTTGGTGGTCGGTACGAAGGCTGAAGCTTTCTTT
TRBV27,NA,TRBD1,17,TRBJ1-2,CASSPRTGDVTNYGYTF,TGTGCCAGCAGCCCCCGGACAGGGGACGTAACTAACTATGGCTACACCTTC
TRBV20-1,NA,TRBD2,17,TRBJ2-6,CSARPSGRPSGANVLTF,TGCAGTGCTAGACCTAGCGGGAGACCCTCTGGGGCCAACGTCCTGACTTTC
TRBV7-9,NA,TRBD1,17,TRBJ2-7,CASSLASMRDRAYEQYF,TGTGCCAGCAGCTTAGCGAGCATGAGGGACAGAGCCTACGAGCAGTACTTC
TRBV5-4,few,NA,14,TRBJ2-3,CASSSTRSTDTQYF,TGTGCCAGCAGCTCGACGCGTAGCACAGATACGCAGTATTTT
TRBV2,many,NA,12,TRBJ2-3,CASSDPRDTQYF,TGTGCCAGCAGTGACCCCAGGGATACGCAGTATTTT
TRBV18,NA,NA,16,TRBJ2-1,CASSQRAGDNYNEQFF,TGTGCCAGCTCCCAACGGGCCGGTGATAACTACAATGAGCAGTTCTTC
TRBV20-1,NA,NA,13,TRBJ2-2,CSAQPDHTGELFF,TGCAGTGCCCAGCCGGACCACACCGGGGAGCTGTTTTTT
TRBV7-2,few,TRBD2,15,TRBJ2-1,CASSLGAGGANEQFF,TGTGCCAGCAGTTTGGGAGCGGGAGGTGCAAATGAGCAGTTCTTC
TRBV2,NA,TRBD1,14,TRBJ1-5,CASSTGTGGQPQHF,TGTGCCAGCAGTACCGGGACAGGGGGGCAGCCCCAGCATTTT